Below, 5 T cell receptor beta chains from the same sample are listed, as sequenced in a study of blood T cells in healthy people across ages. The use of a sample-barcoded 5' primer and a J-beta primer mix characterized a second PCR of roughly 6 to 11 cycles. In TCRdb, the 5' RACE reads were re-called with MiXCR into one record per CDR3 protein. The sample consists of approximately 900,000 distinct CDR3 sequences, about 27% of them appearing once. These records were also assigned to another study, of T cells of mothers and their children.

Sequencing was done on a sample of blood. All receptors come from a middle-aged woman in good health.

This clonotype occurred a few times. The rearrangement uses TRBV12-3 or TRBV12-4 and TRBJ2-1; the match to TRBD1 covers 9 bases. J gave up 5 bases and V 6 bases, and 8 bases lay outside the gene matches. CDR3 length equals 15 residues. DNA for the CDR3: TGTGCCAGCAGCCCAGACAGGGGGTGGGACAATGAGCAGTTCTTC. As protein: CASSPDRGWDNEQFF.

The V call is TRBV6-1, the J call TRBJ1-1, with D unresolved. There are 15 residues in the CDR3. V lost 4 bases, J lost 0 bases, and 12 bases lay in between. The germline V gene encodes CDR1 MNHNS and CDR2 SASEGT. The CDR3 DNA reads TGTGCCAGCAGTGGCTATCAGGTCATGAACACTGAAGCTTTCTTT. Protein product: CASSGYQVMNTEAFF.

This clonotype was counted between two and nine times. The chain joins TRBV25-1 to TRBJ2-7; 8 bases match TRBD2. Germline V lookup: CDR1 MGHDK, CDR2 SYGVNS. V was clipped by 3 bases and J by 0 bases; unmatched bases: 1. The CDR3 spans 14 residues. In DNA form, the CDR3 reads TGTGCCAGCAGTGAGCGGGGGGTCTCCTACGAGCAGTACTTC. Translation gives CASSERGVSYEQYF.

Notes on this clonotype: A much larger clone lies a single base off, so this may be a read error. The chain carries TRBV29-1 and TRBJ1-2, with TRBD1 matching 10 bases. The CDR3 extends over 14 amino acids. Germline lookup yields CDR1 SQVTM and CDR2 ANQGSEA. Trimming removed 6 bases from V and 6 bases from J; junction bases left unmatched: 10. The CDR3 nucleotides are TGCAGCGTGGCCGGGACAGGGGCCAACCATGGCTACACCTTC. This codes for CSVAGTGANHGYTF.

This clonotype was counted between two and nine times. This chain links TRBV20-1 with TRBJ1-5; D call uncertain. The CDR3 contains 17 residues. V was pared by 2 bases and J by 0 bases, with 17 bases between. Germline loops: CDR1 DFQATT, CDR2 SNEGSKA (reference sequence). CDR3 protein: CSARSGRLLDSNQPQHF. As DNA, the CDR3 is TGCAGTGCTAGAAGTGGACGGCTGTTAGATAGCAATCAGCCCCAGCATTTT.